The rows below give T cell receptor beta chains drawn from one sample of a study of cytomegalovirus exposure and HLA in healthy donors. TCRdb's table, derived via immunoSEQ multiplex PCR, lists solely in-frame clones and lacks some. The sample contains fewer than 150,000 clones, roughly 70% of which appear only once. The sequenced sample consisted of PBMCs. Receptors originate from a man aged 35 to 55 in good health and CMV-seronegative. The CDR3 runs from the conserved cysteine through the conserved F or W. Fields, in order: D gene, J gene, clone size, V gene, CDR3 DNA, CDR3 protein. A D gene is named only where the DNA matches it firmly. A row's size may be missing; if present it is once, few, many or a size class.

D gene: -; J gene: TRBJ1-1; clone size: -; V gene: TRBV9; CDR3 DNA: TGTGCCAGCAGCACCCACGGGGGGAACACTGAAGCTTTCTTT; CDR3 protein: CASSTHGGNTEAFF
D gene: TRBD2; J gene: TRBJ2-3; clone size: -; V gene: TRBV29-1; CDR3 DNA: TGCAGCGCCCTAGCGGGAGGGGGCACAGATACGCAGTATTTT; CDR3 protein: CSALAGGGTDTQYF
D gene: TRBD2; J gene: TRBJ2-1; clone size: few; V gene: TRBV18; CDR3 DNA: TGTGCCAGCTCACCACCCCGAAGTGGGGCTAGCGGAAATGAGCAGTTCTTC; CDR3 protein: CASSPPRSGASGNEQFF
D gene: TRBD1; J gene: TRBJ1-1; clone size: -; V gene: TRBV30; CDR3 DNA: TGTGCCTGGAGTGTAATGACAGGGATGAACACTGAAGCTTTCTTT; CDR3 protein: CAWSVMTGMNTEAFF
D gene: TRBD1; J gene: TRBJ2-5; clone size: -; V gene: TRBV5-4; CDR3 DNA: TGTGCCAGCAGCCCACAGGGGGCGTCAGAGACCCAGTACTTC; CDR3 protein: CASSPQGASETQYF
D gene: TRBD2; J gene: TRBJ2-2; clone size: -; V gene: TRBV13; CDR3 DNA: TGTGCCAGCAGCATGAGACTAGCGGGGACGAACACCGGGGAGCTGTTTTTT; CDR3 protein: CASSMRLAGTNTGELFF
D gene: -; J gene: TRBJ2-7; clone size: -; V gene: TRBV19; CDR3 DNA: TGTGCCAGTAGTAGTCGACAGCCCTACGAGCAGTACTTC; CDR3 protein: CASSSRQPYEQYF
D gene: TRBD1; J gene: TRBJ2-1; clone size: few; V gene: TRBV18; CDR3 DNA: TGTGCCAGCTCACCACTCCGAGACAGGGGGCGTGAGCAGTTCTTC; CDR3 protein: CASSPLRDRGREQFF
D gene: TRBD1; J gene: TRBJ1-1; clone size: -; V gene: TRBV5-1; CDR3 DNA: TGCGCCAGCAGCCCCCATGACAGGGGGAACACTGAAGCTTTCTTT; CDR3 protein: CASSPHDRGNTEAFF
D gene: TRBD2; J gene: TRBJ2-1; clone size: -; V gene: TRBV6-5; CDR3 DNA: TGTGCCAGCGCCATAGCGGGAGGGCCTAATGAGCAGTTCTTC; CDR3 protein: CASAIAGGPNEQFF
D gene: TRBD1; J gene: TRBJ2-1; clone size: -; V gene: TRBV19; CDR3 DNA: TGTGCCAGTAGTATGGGACAGTTCAATGAGCAGTTCTTC; CDR3 protein: CASSMGQFNEQFF
D gene: TRBD1; J gene: TRBJ1-2; clone size: -; V gene: TRBV15; CDR3 DNA: TGTGCCACCAGCCAGAGTCTCCAGGCGGGACAGGGCTATGGCTACACCTTC; CDR3 protein: CATSQSLQAGQGYGYTF
D gene: -; J gene: TRBJ1-5; clone size: -; V gene: TRBV6-1; CDR3 DNA: TGTGCCAGCAGTGACTACAGGGCTTCCCTTCAGCCCCAGCATTTT; CDR3 protein: CASSDYRASLQPQHF
D gene: -; J gene: TRBJ2-1; clone size: -; V gene: TRBV9; CDR3 DNA: TGTGCCAGCAGCTTATGGGGTGCGACCGGACTTGAGCAGTTCTTC; CDR3 protein: CASSLWGATGLEQFF
D gene: -; J gene: TRBJ2-3; clone size: -; V gene: TRBV30; CDR3 DNA: TGTGCCTGGAGGGACCCCTCAGGGGCAGATACGCAGTATTTT; CDR3 protein: CAWRDPSGADTQYF
D gene: -; J gene: TRBJ1-4; clone size: -; V gene: TRBV30; CDR3 DNA: TGTGCCTGGAGTCCCCTCCGGGGGGAAAAACTGTTTTTT; CDR3 protein: CAWSPLRGEKLFF
D gene: -; J gene: TRBJ1-1; clone size: -; V gene: TRBV6-6; CDR3 DNA: TGTGCCAGCAGTATTTCACAGGGAAACACTGAAGCTTTCTTT; CDR3 protein: CASSISQGNTEAFF
D gene: -; J gene: TRBJ2-7; clone size: -; V gene: TRBV29-1; CDR3 DNA: TGCAGCGTTGAAGTTGGTGACAGTGCCTACGAGCAGTACTTC; CDR3 protein: CSVEVGDSAYEQYF
D gene: TRBD1; J gene: TRBJ1-6; clone size: -; V gene: TRBV5-4; CDR3 DNA: TGTGCCAGCAGCTTGGACAGGGGGAATTCACCCCTCCACTTT; CDR3 protein: CASSLDRGNSPLHF
D gene: TRBD1; J gene: TRBJ1-1; clone size: -; V gene: TRBV5-1; CDR3 DNA: TGCGCCAGCAGCCCAGGACAGGGGGGTGTGAACACTGAAGCTTTCTTT; CDR3 protein: CASSPGQGGVNTEAFF
D gene: -; J gene: TRBJ1-1; clone size: -; V gene: TRBV7-9; CDR3 DNA: TGTGCCAGCAGCCCCACCCGGACAGACAAGAACACTGAAGCTTTCTTT; CDR3 protein: CASSPTRTDKNTEAFF
D gene: TRBD2; J gene: TRBJ2-2; clone size: -; V gene: TRBV6-6; CDR3 DNA: TGTGCGACGGGGGGAAGGGACACCGGGGAGCTGTTTTTT; CDR3 protein: CATGGRDTGELFF
D gene: -; J gene: TRBJ1-2; clone size: -; V gene: TRBV27; CDR3 DNA: TGTGCCAGCAGTTCACGACAGGATGGCTACACCTTC; CDR3 protein: CASSSRQDGYTF
D gene: TRBD2; J gene: TRBJ2-3; clone size: few; V gene: TRBV5-4; CDR3 DNA: TGTGCCAGCAGCTCGCAAAGACTAGCAACAGATACGCAGTATTTT; CDR3 protein: CASSSQRLATDTQYF
D gene: TRBD2; J gene: TRBJ2-2; clone size: -; V gene: TRBV30; CDR3 DNA: TGTGCCTGGGGACTAGCGGGAGGGAACACCGGGGAGCTGTTTTTT; CDR3 protein: CAWGLAGGNTGELFF
D gene: -; J gene: TRBJ1-4; clone size: -; V gene: TRBV5-1; CDR3 DNA: TGCGCCAGCAGGGTGCAGGGTGCCGAAAAACTGTTTTTT; CDR3 protein: CASRVQGAEKLFF
D gene: -; J gene: TRBJ2-3; clone size: -; V gene: TRBV9; CDR3 DNA: TGTGCCAGCAGCGACACCACAGATACGCAGTATTTT; CDR3 protein: CASSDTTDTQYF
D gene: TRBD1; J gene: TRBJ2-2; clone size: few; V gene: TRBV15; CDR3 DNA: TGTGCCACCAGCAGAGCGAGGGGGCAAGGCACCGGGGAGCTGTTTTTT; CDR3 protein: CATSRARGQGTGELFF
D gene: -; J gene: TRBJ2-2; clone size: -; V gene: TRBV11-2; CDR3 DNA: TGTGCCAGCAGCTTAAACTACGAGCGGGTATACACCGGGGAGCTGTTTTTT; CDR3 protein: CASSLNYERVYTGELFF
D gene: -; J gene: TRBJ1-5; clone size: -; V gene: TRBV2; CDR3 DNA: TGTGCCAGCAGTGCGGGAGATCAGCCCCAGCATTTT; CDR3 protein: CASSAGDQPQHF
D gene: TRBD1; J gene: TRBJ2-7; clone size: once; V gene: TRBV11-3; CDR3 DNA: TGTGCCAGCAGCCTCGGACAGGGGGCTTCCTACGAGCAGTACTTC; CDR3 protein: CASSLGQGASYEQYF
D gene: TRBD1; J gene: TRBJ2-7; clone size: -; V gene: TRBV4-1; CDR3 DNA: TGCGCCAGCAGCCAAGCCGGGACAGGGCCCTACGAGCAGTACTTC; CDR3 protein: CASSQAGTGPYEQYF
D gene: TRBD1; J gene: TRBJ2-7; clone size: -; V gene: TRBV5-4; CDR3 DNA: TGTGCCAGCAGCCTTGGACAGGGTTTATTTTTAAACGAGCAGTACTTC; CDR3 protein: CASSLGQGLFLNEQYF
D gene: TRBD2; J gene: TRBJ2-5; clone size: -; V gene: TRBV7-9; CDR3 DNA: TGTGCCAGCAGCGACGGGACTAGCGGGAGTTGGACCCAGTACTTC; CDR3 protein: CASSDGTSGSWTQYF
D gene: -; J gene: TRBJ2-7; clone size: -; V gene: TRBV6-5; CDR3 DNA: TGTGCCAGCAGCCCCACACGCCAGCGAGAGCAGTACTTC; CDR3 protein: CASSPTRQREQYF
D gene: TRBD1; J gene: TRBJ1-4; clone size: -; V gene: TRBV9; CDR3 DNA: TGTGCCAGCAGCGTAGGGGTGGGACAGAATAATGAAAAACTGTTTTTT; CDR3 protein: CASSVGVGQNNEKLFF
D gene: -; J gene: TRBJ2-2; clone size: once; V gene: TRBV2; CDR3 DNA: TGTGCCAGCAGCCCTAGACAGGTTGAATACGGCGGGGAGCTGTTTTTT; CDR3 protein: CASSPRQVEYGGELFF
D gene: TRBD1; J gene: TRBJ2-5; clone size: -; V gene: TRBV29-1; CDR3 DNA: TGCAGCGTTGAAGGGGGACAGGGGGCGGAAGAGACCCAGTACTTC; CDR3 protein: CSVEGGQGAEETQYF
D gene: TRBD2; J gene: TRBJ2-1; clone size: -; V gene: TRBV27; CDR3 DNA: TGTGCCAGCAGTCTCCGGACTAGCGGGAGGGGCTACAATGAGCAGTTCTTC; CDR3 protein: CASSLRTSGRGYNEQFF
D gene: TRBD1; J gene: TRBJ1-1; clone size: few; V gene: TRBV4-2; CDR3 DNA: TGTGCCAGCAGCCAGGCAGACAGGGCGGGTAACACTGAAGCTTTCTTT; CDR3 protein: CASSQADRAGNTEAFF
D gene: -; J gene: TRBJ2-2; clone size: once; V gene: TRBV6-5; CDR3 DNA: TGTGCCAGCAGACAGCGAGCAGGGTCCGGGGAGCTGTTTTTT; CDR3 protein: CASRQRAGSGELFF
D gene: TRBD1; J gene: TRBJ2-2; clone size: -; V gene: TRBV6-1; CDR3 DNA: TGTGCCAGCAGGGAACGACAGGGGGGAAATACCGGGGAGCTGTTTTTT; CDR3 protein: CASRERQGGNTGELFF
D gene: TRBD1; J gene: TRBJ1-2; clone size: -; V gene: TRBV7-9; CDR3 DNA: TGTGCCAGCAGCCCAGGACAGGGCACCTATGGCTACACCTTC; CDR3 protein: CASSPGQGTYGYTF
D gene: TRBD1; J gene: TRBJ2-3; clone size: -; V gene: TRBV2; CDR3 DNA: TGTGCCAGCAGTAAAGAAGGACAGGGCCCAGATACGCAGTATTTT; CDR3 protein: CASSKEGQGPDTQYF